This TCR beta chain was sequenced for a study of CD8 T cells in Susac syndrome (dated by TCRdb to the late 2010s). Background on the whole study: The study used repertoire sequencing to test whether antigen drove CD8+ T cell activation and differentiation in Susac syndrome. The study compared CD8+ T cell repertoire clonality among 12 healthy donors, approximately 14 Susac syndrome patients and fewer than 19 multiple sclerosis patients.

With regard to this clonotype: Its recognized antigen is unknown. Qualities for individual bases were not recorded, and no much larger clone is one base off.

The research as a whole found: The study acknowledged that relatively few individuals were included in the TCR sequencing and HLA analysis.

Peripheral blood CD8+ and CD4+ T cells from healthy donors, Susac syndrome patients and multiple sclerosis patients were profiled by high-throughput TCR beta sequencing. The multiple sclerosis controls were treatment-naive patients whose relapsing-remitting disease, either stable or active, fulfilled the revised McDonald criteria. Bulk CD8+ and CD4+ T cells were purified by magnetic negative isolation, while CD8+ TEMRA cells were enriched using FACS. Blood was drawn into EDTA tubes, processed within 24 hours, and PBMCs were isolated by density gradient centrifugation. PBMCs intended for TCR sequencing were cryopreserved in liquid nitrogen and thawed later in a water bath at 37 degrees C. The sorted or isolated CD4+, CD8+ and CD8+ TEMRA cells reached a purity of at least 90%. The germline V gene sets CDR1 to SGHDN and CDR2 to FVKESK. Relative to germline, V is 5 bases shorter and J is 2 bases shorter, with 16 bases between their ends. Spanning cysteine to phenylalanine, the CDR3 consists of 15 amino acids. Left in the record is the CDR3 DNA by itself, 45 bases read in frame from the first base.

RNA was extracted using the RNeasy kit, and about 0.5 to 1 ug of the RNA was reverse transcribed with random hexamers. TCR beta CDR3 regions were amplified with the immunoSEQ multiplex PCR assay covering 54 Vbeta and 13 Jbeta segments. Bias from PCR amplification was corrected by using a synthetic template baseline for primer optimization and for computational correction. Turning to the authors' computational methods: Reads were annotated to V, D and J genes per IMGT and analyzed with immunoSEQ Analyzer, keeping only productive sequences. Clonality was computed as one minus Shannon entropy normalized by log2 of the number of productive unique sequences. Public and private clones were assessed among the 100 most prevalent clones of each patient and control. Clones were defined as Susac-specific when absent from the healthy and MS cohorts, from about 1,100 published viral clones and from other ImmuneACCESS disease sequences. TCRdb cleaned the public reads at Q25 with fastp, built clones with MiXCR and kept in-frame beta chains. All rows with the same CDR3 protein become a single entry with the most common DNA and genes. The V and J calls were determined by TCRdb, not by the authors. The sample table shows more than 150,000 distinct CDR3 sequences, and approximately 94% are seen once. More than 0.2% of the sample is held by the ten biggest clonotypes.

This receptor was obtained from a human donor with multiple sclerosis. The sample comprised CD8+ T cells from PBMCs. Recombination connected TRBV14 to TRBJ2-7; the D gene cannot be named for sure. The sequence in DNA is TGTGCCAGCAGCTCCAGGCCGGCCGATCCCTACGAGCAGTACTTC. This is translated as CASSSRPADPYEQYF.